This entry is about one TCR beta chain. What it binds is not known. This entry is derived from a study of OX40 agonist ivuxolimab in advanced cancers. Patients were ruled out by autoimmune disease history or systemic immunosuppression. Germline V CDR1 and CDR2: SQVTM, ANQGSEA. Trimming took 3 bases from V and 5 from J; bases not matched to a gene: 7. CDR3 length equals 13 residues. Study observations and caveats: Partial responders treated at 0.1-3.0 mg/kg exhibited clonal expansion among the lowest measured. Among the nonresponders, some also had low normalized T-cell clonal expansion.

Using immunoSEQ multiplex PCR, the repertoire was profiled, and TCRdb retains in-frame clones only, with some absent. This sample carries around 75,000 clones, about 90% of them seen once, and the ten largest clones take 8% to 10%. The source is an adult with an advanced solid tumor such as melanoma, head and neck, liver or kidney cancer. The sequenced sample was CD4+ or CD8+ T cells sorted from blood, obtained in a trial of the OX40 agonist ivuxolimab. V usage is TRBV29-1 and J usage is TRBJ2-7; 7 bases agree with TRBD1. CDR3 sequence (DNA): TGCAGCGTTGATGCGGCAGGGGGTGACGAGCAGTACTTC. It translates to CSVDAAGGDEQYF.